Following are 26 T cell receptor beta chains from one sample sequenced in a study of T cells in Graves' hyperthyroidism and ophthalmopathy. What was amplified from RNA transcripts were TCR beta CDR3 regions. HTBI primers were the set used in a first-round RT-PCR of the TCR CDR3. TCRdb passed the multiplex PCR reads through MiXCR, listing each CDR3 protein once. The table has 110,000 to 150,000 distinct CDR3 sequences, 22% seen once. The sequenced material came from blood. The receptors shown here come from a woman aged 50 to 60 with Graves' hyperthyroidism that later progressed to Graves' ophthalmopathy.

The J gene is TRBJ2-1, the V gene TRBV20-1, with 9 positions matching TRBD1. CDR1 and CDR2 from the germline V gene are DFQATT and SNEGSKA (reference sequence). This CDR3 region has 11 residues. V dropped 5 bases and J dropped 15; count of bases not matched to a gene: 8. The CDR3 spells CSARDDRGSFF. DNA for the CDR3: TGCAGTGCTCGGGACGACAGGGGGTCGTTCTTC.

This clonotype was recorded many times. V usage is TRBV5-1 and J usage is TRBJ2-5; 8 nucleotides align to TRBD1. Per the germline V gene, CDR1 is SGHRS and CDR2 is YFSETQ. The ends lost 4 bases at V and 4 bases at J; junction bases unmatched: 6. The CDR3 is 14 amino acids. CDR3 DNA: TGCGCCAGCAGCGTGACAGGGGCAGGAGAGACCCAGTACTTC. The encoded protein is CASSVTGAGETQYF.

Ten or more counts support this clonotype. The gene calls are TRBV7-9 and TRBJ2-7; TRBD2 agrees at 13 bases. Germline CDR1 is SEHNR and CDR2 is FQNEAQ (reference sequence). V dropped 5 bases and J dropped 3; count of bases not matched to a gene: 4. The CDR3 length is 15 residues. The CDR3 loop is CASSPGLAGDYEQYF. The DNA for the CDR3 is TGTGCCAGCAGCCCTGGACTAGCGGGAGACTACGAGCAGTACTTC.

This clonotype has at least ten counts. The chain recombines TRBV7-8 with TRBJ2-7; a weak D match, TRBD1 (6 bases). The CDR3 has 14 residues. The germline gives CDR1 SGHVS, CDR2 FQNEAQ. V shed 5 bases and J shed 2 bases, with 13 bases lying between them. The CDR3 coding sequence is TGTGCCAGCAGCGCGACAGGTCGGGCCTACGAGCAGTACTTC. This encodes CASSATGRAYEQYF.

This clonotype occurred a few times. V and J are TRBV20-1 and TRBJ2-2; D tentatively fits TRBD1 or TRBD2 (5 bases each). The CDR3 is 16 residues long. Trimming left V 1 base short and J 6 bases short, with 18 bases between. Germline V CDR1 and CDR2: DFQATT, SNEGSKA (reference sequence). In DNA, the CDR3 is TGCAGTGCTAGAGCGGGAAGAGGCCCGGGGCCCGGGGAGCTGTTTTTT. Translated: CSARAGRGPGPGELFF.

This clonotype has just a few counts. V gene TRBV28 combines with J gene TRBJ1-2; 9 bases match TRBD1. With V trimmed by 6 bases and J by 10 bases, 12 bases remained unmatched. The germline CDR1 and CDR2 sequences are MDHEN and SYDVKM. This CDR3 contains 14 residues. The CDR3, as DNA: TGTGCCAGCAGCCACCCGGGGACAGGGAGGACCTACACCTTC. Translating gives CASSHPGTGRTYTF.

This clonotype was seen at least ten times. The J gene is TRBJ2-3, the V gene TRBV7-3, with 11 bases identical to TRBD2. The germline gives CDR1 SGHTA, CDR2 FQGTGA. V lost 6 bases to trimming and J lost 0 bases; unmatched junction nucleotides: 2. There are 15 residues in the CDR3. For the CDR3, the DNA is TGTGCCAGCAGGAGGACTAGCGGGAGCACAGATACGCAGTATTTT. This codes for CASRRTSGSTDTQYF.

This clonotype was recorded at least ten times. The genes are TRBV6-1 and TRBJ2-1; 12 positions agree with TRBD2. This CDR3 contains 19 residues. The germline CDR1 and CDR2 sequences are MNHNS and SASEGT. With V trimmed by 1 base and J by 3 bases, 10 bases remained unmatched. This chain's CDR3 is CASSEESGLAGRDYNEQFF. The CDR3 DNA follows: TGTGCCAGCAGTGAAGAGTCGGGACTAGCGGGTCGCGACTACAATGAGCAGTTCTTC.

The V gene is TRBV5-1, the J gene TRBJ2-7; 8 bases map to TRBD2. CDR1 and CDR2 (germline): SGHRS, YFSETQ. The trim removed 4 bases at V and 5 bases at J, leaving 8 bases unmatched. The length of the CDR3 is 14 residues. The CDR3 sequence is CASSPGTRSDEQYF. The CDR3 DNA reads TGCGCCAGCAGCCCTGGGACTAGGTCTGACGAGCAGTACTTC.

To note about this clonotype: Given a much more abundant clone one base away, this may be a read error. The CDR3 ends on some other residue instead of the conserved phenylalanine or tryptophan, so this is likely a read error. The gene calls are TRBV29-1 and TRBJ1-1; 8 bases align to TRBD1. The CDR3 is 12 residues long. The V gene end was trimmed by 7 bases and the J gene end by 4 bases; junction bases not matched to a gene: 5. Per germline, CDR1 SQVTM and CDR2 ANQGSEA. The CDR3 DNA reads TGCAGCGCCGGACAGGGAGTCACTGAAGCTTTCCTT. This codes for CSAGQGVTEAFL.

This clonotype came up a few times. This chain uses TRBV6-1 with TRBJ2-1; D is perhaps TRBD2 (5 bases). Germline CDR1 and CDR2: MNHNS and SASEGT. The CDR3 has 14 amino acids. V gave up 7 bases and J gave up 4 bases, with 14 bases separating them. CDR3 residues: CASNRGGQYNEQFF. The CDR3 DNA sequence: TGTGCCAGCAATCGGGGTGGGCAGTACAATGAGCAGTTCTTC.

This clonotype was observed many times. This chain connects TRBV3-1 to TRBJ2-1, with 7 nucleotides matching TRBD1. The CDR3 spans 11 residues. Germline CDR1 LGHDT, CDR2 YNNKEL (reference sequence). V lost 6 bases, J lost 9 bases, and 2 bases stayed unmatched. This chain's CDR3 is CASRQGFEQFF. Here the CDR3 DNA reads TGTGCCAGCAGACAGGGGTTTGAGCAGTTCTTC.

The sample holds a few counts of this clonotype. This chain links TRBV20-1 with TRBJ2-2, with TRBD2 identical over 11 bases. Germline CDR1 and CDR2: DFQATT and SNEGSKA (reference sequence). V was pared by 5 bases and J by 1 base, with 3 bases of the junction left unmatched. This CDR3 is built from 15 residues. Here the CDR3 DNA reads TGCAGTGCTCCACTAGCGGGAGTGAACACCGGGGAGCTGTTTTTT. This translates into CSAPLAGVNTGELFF.

The sample holds many counts of this clonotype. The chain uses TRBV20-1 and TRBJ2-1; D could derive from TRBD1 or TRBD2 (5 bases each). This CDR3 has 15 amino acids. Trimming took off 3 bases at V and 0 bases at J, with 12 bases between the two ends. Germline V CDR1 and CDR2: DFQATT, SNEGSKA (reference sequence). The CDR3 coding sequence is TGCAGTGCTAGCCCCGGGACCAGCTCCTACAATGAGCAGTTCTTC. The encoded protein is CSASPGTSSYNEQFF.

The sample holds many counts of this clonotype. The V gene is TRBV20-1, the J gene TRBJ2-7; 10 bases fit TRBD1. V lost 6 bases, J lost 5 bases, and 7 bases stayed unmatched. The germline CDR1 and CDR2 sequences are DFQATT and SNEGSKA (reference sequence). The CDR3 consists of 13 residues. The CDR3 loop is CSAPGTGVHEQYF. CDR3 nucleotide sequence: TGCAGTGCGCCCGGGACAGGGGTCCACGAGCAGTACTTC.

This clonotype was recorded many times. This chain links TRBV29-1 with TRBJ2-6; unclear D gene. Germline CDR1 and CDR2: SQVTM and ANQGSEA. The CDR3 is 15 amino acids. V was shortened by 3 bases and J by 2 bases, with 11 bases between the two germline ends. The CDR3 protein is CSVDEGQTGANVLTF. The CDR3 DNA reads TGCAGCGTTGACGAAGGGCAAACTGGGGCCAACGTCCTGACTTTC.

The chain couples TRBV15 to TRBJ2-3; 8 bases agree with TRBD2. Per the germline V gene, CDR1 is LNHNV and CDR2 is YYDKDF (reference sequence). Trimming cost V 5 bases and J 9 bases; bases outside gene matches: 16. This CDR3 has 16 residues. The DNA for the CDR3 is TGTGCCACCAGCGAAGGAGTCGGGGGGGGGGGGTGGACGCAGTATTTT. Protein: CATSEGVGGGGWTQYF.

The V and J genes are TRBV25-1 and TRBJ1-4; 9 bases map to TRBD1. With 2 bases clipped from V and 4 bases from J, the junction kept 2 bases outside the gene matches. Germline-derived CDR1 and CDR2 are MGHDK and SYGVNS. This CDR3 is 15 amino acids long. The CDR3 protein is CASSETGQGNEKLFF. CDR3 DNA: TGTGCCAGCAGTGAAACGGGACAGGGTAATGAAAAACTGTTTTTT.

This clonotype was observed many times. This chain connects TRBV20-1 to TRBJ2-5, with 11 bases lining up with TRBD2. The germline CDR1 and CDR2 sequences are DFQATT and SNEGSKA (reference sequence). The trim removed 3 bases at V and 1 base at J, leaving 4 bases unmatched. This CDR3 has 15 residues. The CDR3 protein is CSASPGLAVQETQYF. CDR3 bases: TGCAGTGCTAGCCCGGGACTAGCGGTCCAAGAGACCCAGTACTTC.

The chain combines TRBV14 with TRBJ2-1; 14 bases line up with TRBD2. CDR3 length: 20 amino acids. Per germline, CDR1 SGHDN and CDR2 FVKESK. V lost 1 base and J lost 2; bases outside the gene matches: 10. The CDR3 nucleotides are TGTGCCAGCAGCCAAGTTTTCAGGACTAGCGGGAGGAAGACCTACAATGAGCAGTTCTTC. Protein sequence: CASSQVFRTSGRKTYNEQFF.

This clonotype was counted ten times or more. The chain has TRBV20-1 and TRBJ2-7; D perhaps matches TRBD1 (6 bases). V lost 6 bases to trimming and J lost 0 bases, with 15 bases between them. In germline, CDR1 is DFQATT, CDR2 SNEGSKA (reference sequence). The CDR3 is made up of 14 amino acids. CDR3 nucleotides: TGCAGTGCGCCGAGACAGGCTGTCTCCTACGAGCAGTACTTC. The encoded protein is CSAPRQAVSYEQYF.

V gene TRBV9 combines with J gene TRBJ2-2; possibly TRBD1 for D (6 bases). Germline loops: CDR1 SGDLS, CDR2 YYNGEE. The CDR3 has 15 residues. Trimming took off 0 bases at V and 5 bases at J, with 11 bases between the two ends. In DNA, the CDR3 is TGTGCCAGCAGCGTAGCGGCAGGGGCGACCGGGGAGCTGTTTTTT. Its protein is CASSVAAGATGELFF.

In this sample, this clonotype turned up a few times. No conserved phenylalanine or tryptophan is present at the end of the CDR3, so a read error is the likely explanation. The chain combines TRBV5-1 with TRBJ2-3; TRBD1 matches 11 bases. With 4 bases clipped from V and 6 bases from J, the junction kept 7 bases outside the gene matches. There are 15 residues in the CDR3. CDR1 is SGHRS and CDR2 is YFSETQ in the germline V gene. CDR3 DNA: TGCGCCAGCAGCACAGGACAGGGGGCGAGCGATACGCAGTATTCT. The encoded protein is CASSTGQGASDTQYS.

This clonotype was detected ten times or more. V is TRBV28 and J is TRBJ2-1, with D perhaps assigned TRBD1 or TRBD2 (5 bases each). V was trimmed by 4 bases and J by 8 bases, leaving 15 bases between them. Per germline, CDR1 MDHEN and CDR2 SYDVKM. This CDR3 region has 14 residues. CDR3 loop: CASSSVRGRDEQFF. Written as DNA, the CDR3 is TGTGCCAGCAGTTCGGTGAGGGGTCGGGATGAGCAGTTCTTC.

This clonotype was counted ten times or more. CDR3 coding DNA: TGTGCCAGCACGGTTATCATAAAGGGATATGTTCAGCCCCAGCATTTT. Protein: CASTVIIKGYVQPQHF. This chain connects TRBV28 to TRBJ1-5; no reliable D call. The V end lost 7 bases, the J end lost 6 bases, and 22 bases lay between the germline ends. The CDR3 loop spans 16 amino acids. Germline loops: CDR1 MDHEN, CDR2 SYDVKM.

This clonotype was recorded many times. The chain couples TRBV27 to TRBJ2-1; D is undetermined. The CDR3 is made up of 15 amino acids. Germline CDR1 and CDR2: MNHEY and SMNVEV (reference sequence). V was clipped by 2 bases and J by 3 bases, with 11 bases between them. The CDR3 here is CASSLHDWLYNEQFF. The CDR3 DNA follows: TGTGCCAGCAGTTTACATGACTGGCTCTACAATGAGCAGTTCTTC.